These 21 T cell receptor beta chains came from one sample sequenced in a study of T cells in tuberculosis. Produced via immunoSEQ multiplex PCR; TCRdb's table is partial and in-frame only. The top ten clones hold around 6.5% of a sample with around 30,000 clones, 92% of them seen once. Time point defined: new active TB diagnosis, blood taken before or within 7 days of starting treatment. This specimen consisted of PBMCs, obtained at tuberculosis diagnosis. Receptors were obtained from an adult with tuberculosis.

This chain connects TRBV28 to TRBJ2-1, with D unresolved. Germline CDR1 and CDR2: MDHEN and SYDVKM. This CDR3 comprises 12 residues. V lost 2 bases and J lost 6, with 5 bases in between. CDR3 region: CASSLTGNEQFF. In DNA, the CDR3 is TGTGCCAGCAGTTTAACCGGCAATGAGCAGTTCTTC.

V gene TRBV7-9 combines with J gene TRBJ2-7; D perhaps matches TRBD2 (8 bases). The CDR3 sequence is 16 residues long. The germline V and J ends were trimmed by 3 bases and 2 bases, with 17 bases remaining between them. Germline values: CDR1 SEHNR, CDR2 FQNEAQ (reference sequence). In nucleotides, the CDR3 is TGTGCCAGCAGCTTTACGGGGGGGGACAGTCCCTACGAGCAGTACTTC. The encoded protein is CASSFTGGDSPYEQYF.

The chain uses TRBV11-2 and TRBJ2-7; no definite D call. The CDR3 consists of 13 residues. V lost 3 bases, J lost 1 base, and 7 bases lay in between. Germline CDR1 is SGHAT and CDR2 is FQNNGV. The CDR3 region is CASSLPVSYEQYF. The CDR3 coding sequence is TGTGCCAGCAGCTTGCCAGTTTCCTACGAGCAGTACTTC.

The V and J genes are TRBV6-5 and TRBJ2-3; TRBD2 might be the D (5 bases). V lost 0 bases and J lost 4, with 11 bases in between. The CDR3 spans 15 residues. Germline V CDR1 and CDR2: MNHEY, SVGAGI. DNA of the CDR3: TGTGCCAGCAGTTACTCTGACGGGGAAGCAGATACGCAGTATTTT. This translates into CASSYSDGEADTQYF.

The DNA of the CDR3 is TGTGCCAGCAGCTTAGAGGCTAGCGGGGGGGCTGAGCAGTTCTTC. Translating gives CASSLEASGGAEQFF. The rearrangement uses TRBV7-6 and TRBJ2-1; TRBD2 agrees at 12 bases. Germline CDR1 is SGHVS and CDR2 is FNYEAQ. The CDR3 consists of 15 residues. V was clipped by 1 base and J by 9 bases; unmatched bases: 4. The full variable domain, rest sourced from reference TRBV7-6 and TRBJ2-1, is GAGVSQSPRYKVTKRGQDVALRCDPISGHVSLYWYRQALGQGPEFLTYFNYEAQQDKSGLPNDRFSAERPEGSISTLTIQRTEQRDSAMYRCASSLEASGGAEQFFGPGTRLTVL.

Worth noting for this clone: The sample contains more than one DNA sequence encoding this CDR3. The chain joins TRBV9 to TRBJ2-1, with 8 nucleotides matching TRBD1. V shed 4 bases, J shed 9 bases, and the junction held 9 bases outside the gene matches. The CDR3 covers 14 residues. Germline V CDR1 and CDR2: SGDLS, YYNGEE. CDR3 in amino acids: CASSLMTGVGEQFF. As DNA, the CDR3 is TGTGCCAGCAGCCTGATGACAGGGGTAGGTGAGCAGTTCTTC.

This chain links TRBV9 with TRBJ1-4, with D unresolved. Trimming removed 0 bases from V and 0 bases from J, with 6 bases in between. The germline gives CDR1 SGDLS, CDR2 YYNGEE. The CDR3 runs to 15 residues. The CDR3 DNA follows: TGTGCCAGCAGCGTAGGTAGAGCAACTAATGAAAAACTGTTTTTT. Translation: CASSVGRATNEKLFF.

The rearrangement uses TRBV14 and TRBJ2-3, with 8 bases that match TRBD2. Germline V gene data show CDR1 as SGHDN and CDR2 as FVKESK. The CDR3 totals 16 residues. V trimming: 2 bases; J trimming: 1 base; junction bases outside the gene matches: 5. The CDR3: CASSQRTSRGTDTQYF. In DNA form, the CDR3 reads TGTGCCAGCAGCCAACGGACTAGCCGGGGCACAGATACGCAGTATTTT.

The chain has TRBV6-4 and TRBJ1-6; 11 nucleotides align to TRBD1. The CDR3 spans 15 residues. V was clipped by 4 bases and J by 9 bases; unmatched bases: 5. Germline V CDR1 and CDR2: MRHNA, SNTAGT. As DNA, the CDR3 is TGTGCCAGCAGTGCCGTCGGGACAGGGGGTTCACCCCTCCACTTT. It codes for CASSAVGTGGSPLHF.

This clone came up a few times. The chain joins TRBV2 to TRBJ1-5; possible D gene TRBD1, 6 bases. In germline, CDR1 is SNHLY, CDR2 FYNNEI. V lost 6 bases, J lost 7 bases, and 13 bases lay in between. The CDR3 contains 13 residues. CDR3 in DNA: TGTGCCAGCAGGCCACAGGGTTTCCAGCCCCAGCATTTT. Translated: CASRPQGFQPQHF.

This clone occurred once. This chain connects TRBV6-6 to TRBJ1-5, with TRBD1 as a possible D gene (5 bases). The V end lost 5 bases, the J end lost 3 bases, and 14 bases lay between the germline ends. The germline V gene encodes CDR1 MNHNY and CDR2 SVGAGI (reference sequence). This CDR3 region has 15 residues. CDR3 sequence reads: CASSMWGVTNQPQHF. The CDR3 coding sequence is TGTGCCAGCAGTATGTGGGGGGTCACCAATCAGCCCCAGCATTTT.

V and J are TRBV9 and TRBJ1-1; 10 bases line up with TRBD1. V shed 2 bases and J 10 bases; nucleotides not matched to a gene: 5. The CDR3 loop spans 13 amino acids. Germline V gives CDR1 SGDLS, CDR2 YYNGEE. The CDR3 coding sequence is TGTGCCAGCAGCGTTGGGACAGGGGCCCGAGCTTTCTTT. As protein: CASSVGTGARAFF.

V and J are TRBV4-1 and TRBJ1-5, with unresolved D. V lost 3 bases and J lost 6, with 12 bases in between. The CDR3 contains 14 residues. Germline loops: CDR1 MGHRA, CDR2 YSYEKL. The CDR3 sequence is CASSHPGLGQPQHF. CDR3 nucleotide sequence: TGCGCCAGCAGCCATCCCGGACTTGGTCAGCCCCAGCATTTT.

In this sample, this clone turned up a few times. The chain joins TRBV6-5 to TRBJ2-7; D possibly corresponds to TRBD1 (5 bases). CDR3 length: 13 residues. The V gene's germline CDR1 is MNHEY and CDR2 SVGAGI. V was clipped by 6 bases and J by 6 bases, with 15 bases between them. This CDR3 reads CASSRSLGPEQYF. CDR3 in DNA: TGTGCCAGCAGCCGTTCCTTGGGGCCCGAGCAGTACTTC.

This chain links TRBV27 with TRBJ2-1, with 10 bases that match TRBD1. The trim removed 4 bases at V and 7 bases at J, leaving 4 bases unmatched. This CDR3 comprises 14 residues. From germline, CDR1 is MNHEY and CDR2 SMNVEV (reference sequence). Here the CDR3 reads CASSSGTGVNEQFF. CDR3 in DNA: TGTGCCAGCAGTTCCGGGACAGGGGTGAATGAGCAGTTCTTC.

This rearrangement joins TRBV4-1 to TRBJ1-2; D is undetermined. Trimming stripped 0 bases from V and 4 bases from J, with 12 bases between. CDR3 length equals 15 residues. CDR1 is MGHRA, CDR2 YSYEKL, per germline. CDR3 nucleotide sequence: TGCGCCAGCAGCCAAGAGTCGTCCCGGGGCTATGGCTACACCTTC. Its protein is CASSQESSRGYGYTF.

CDR3 loop: CASSSRGNQPQHF. In DNA form, the CDR3 reads TGTGCCAGCAGCTCGAGGGGGAACCAGCCCCAGCATTTT. The chain couples TRBV11-2 to TRBJ1-5, with a tentative D call TRBD1 (6 bases). Germline CDR1 and CDR2: SGHAT and FQNNGV. This CDR3 region has 13 residues. Trimming stripped 4 bases from V and 7 bases from J, with 11 bases between. Using reference TRBV11-2 and TRBJ1-5 for the parts outside the CDR3, the full variable domain is EAGVAQSPRYKIIEKRQSVAFWCNPISGHATLYWYQQILGQGPKLLIQFQNNGVVDDSQLPKDRFSAERLKGVDSTLKIQPAKLEDSAVYLCASSSRGNQPQHFGDGTRLSIL.

The chain joins TRBV19 to TRBJ2-1, with 11 nucleotides matching TRBD2. Trimming removed 4 bases from V and 7 bases from J; junction bases left unmatched: 0. Germline assignment: CDR1 LNHDA and CDR2 SQIVND (reference sequence). The CDR3 is 13 residues long. CDR3 loop: CASSTSGRNEQFF. CDR3 sequence (DNA): TGTGCCAGTAGTACTAGCGGGAGGAATGAGCAGTTCTTC. Full variable domain (rest looked up from reference TRBV19 and TRBJ2-1): DGGITQSPKYLFRKEGQNVTLSCEQNLNHDAMYWYRQDPGQGLRLIYYSQIVNDFQKGDIAEGYSVSREKKESFPLTVTSAQKNPTAFYLCASSTSGRNEQFFGPGTRLTVL.

This chain uses TRBV6-5 with TRBJ1-2; 7 nucleotides align to TRBD1. From germline, CDR1 is MNHEY and CDR2 SVGAGI. With V trimmed by 6 bases and J by 4 bases, 5 bases remained unmatched. This CDR3 is 13 amino acids long. Written as DNA, the CDR3 is TGTGCCAGCAGATCCGGGACAGTCTATGGCTACACCTTC. Protein: CASRSGTVYGYTF.

The chain employs TRBV19 and TRBJ2-7, with TRBD2 matching 10 bases. Germline V gene sequence: CDR1 LNHDA, CDR2 SQIVND (reference sequence). The CDR3 sequence is 15 residues long. Trimming removed 7 bases from V and 7 bases from J; junction bases left unmatched: 13. The CDR3 sequence: CASTGPSGRAQEQYF. The CDR3 DNA follows: TGTGCCAGTACTGGACCGAGCGGGAGGGCCCAAGAGCAGTACTTC. Filled out from reference TRBV19 and TRBJ2-7, the complete variable domain reads DGGITQSPKYLFRKEGQNVTLSCEQNLNHDAMYWYRQDPGQGLRLIYYSQIVNDFQKGDIAEGYSVSREKKESFPLTVTSAQKNPTAFYLCASTGPSGRAQEQYFGPGTRLTVT.

V gene TRBV4-1 combines with J gene TRBJ2-7, with D maybe TRBD2 (5 bases). Per germline, CDR1 MGHRA and CDR2 YSYEKL. This CDR3 contains 15 residues. The V end lost 5 bases, the J end lost 0 bases, and 14 bases lay between the germline ends. The CDR3 nucleotides read TGCGCCAGCAGCTTCGGACTTTTTGGCTCCTACGAGCAGTACTTC. This sequence encodes CASSFGLFGSYEQYF.